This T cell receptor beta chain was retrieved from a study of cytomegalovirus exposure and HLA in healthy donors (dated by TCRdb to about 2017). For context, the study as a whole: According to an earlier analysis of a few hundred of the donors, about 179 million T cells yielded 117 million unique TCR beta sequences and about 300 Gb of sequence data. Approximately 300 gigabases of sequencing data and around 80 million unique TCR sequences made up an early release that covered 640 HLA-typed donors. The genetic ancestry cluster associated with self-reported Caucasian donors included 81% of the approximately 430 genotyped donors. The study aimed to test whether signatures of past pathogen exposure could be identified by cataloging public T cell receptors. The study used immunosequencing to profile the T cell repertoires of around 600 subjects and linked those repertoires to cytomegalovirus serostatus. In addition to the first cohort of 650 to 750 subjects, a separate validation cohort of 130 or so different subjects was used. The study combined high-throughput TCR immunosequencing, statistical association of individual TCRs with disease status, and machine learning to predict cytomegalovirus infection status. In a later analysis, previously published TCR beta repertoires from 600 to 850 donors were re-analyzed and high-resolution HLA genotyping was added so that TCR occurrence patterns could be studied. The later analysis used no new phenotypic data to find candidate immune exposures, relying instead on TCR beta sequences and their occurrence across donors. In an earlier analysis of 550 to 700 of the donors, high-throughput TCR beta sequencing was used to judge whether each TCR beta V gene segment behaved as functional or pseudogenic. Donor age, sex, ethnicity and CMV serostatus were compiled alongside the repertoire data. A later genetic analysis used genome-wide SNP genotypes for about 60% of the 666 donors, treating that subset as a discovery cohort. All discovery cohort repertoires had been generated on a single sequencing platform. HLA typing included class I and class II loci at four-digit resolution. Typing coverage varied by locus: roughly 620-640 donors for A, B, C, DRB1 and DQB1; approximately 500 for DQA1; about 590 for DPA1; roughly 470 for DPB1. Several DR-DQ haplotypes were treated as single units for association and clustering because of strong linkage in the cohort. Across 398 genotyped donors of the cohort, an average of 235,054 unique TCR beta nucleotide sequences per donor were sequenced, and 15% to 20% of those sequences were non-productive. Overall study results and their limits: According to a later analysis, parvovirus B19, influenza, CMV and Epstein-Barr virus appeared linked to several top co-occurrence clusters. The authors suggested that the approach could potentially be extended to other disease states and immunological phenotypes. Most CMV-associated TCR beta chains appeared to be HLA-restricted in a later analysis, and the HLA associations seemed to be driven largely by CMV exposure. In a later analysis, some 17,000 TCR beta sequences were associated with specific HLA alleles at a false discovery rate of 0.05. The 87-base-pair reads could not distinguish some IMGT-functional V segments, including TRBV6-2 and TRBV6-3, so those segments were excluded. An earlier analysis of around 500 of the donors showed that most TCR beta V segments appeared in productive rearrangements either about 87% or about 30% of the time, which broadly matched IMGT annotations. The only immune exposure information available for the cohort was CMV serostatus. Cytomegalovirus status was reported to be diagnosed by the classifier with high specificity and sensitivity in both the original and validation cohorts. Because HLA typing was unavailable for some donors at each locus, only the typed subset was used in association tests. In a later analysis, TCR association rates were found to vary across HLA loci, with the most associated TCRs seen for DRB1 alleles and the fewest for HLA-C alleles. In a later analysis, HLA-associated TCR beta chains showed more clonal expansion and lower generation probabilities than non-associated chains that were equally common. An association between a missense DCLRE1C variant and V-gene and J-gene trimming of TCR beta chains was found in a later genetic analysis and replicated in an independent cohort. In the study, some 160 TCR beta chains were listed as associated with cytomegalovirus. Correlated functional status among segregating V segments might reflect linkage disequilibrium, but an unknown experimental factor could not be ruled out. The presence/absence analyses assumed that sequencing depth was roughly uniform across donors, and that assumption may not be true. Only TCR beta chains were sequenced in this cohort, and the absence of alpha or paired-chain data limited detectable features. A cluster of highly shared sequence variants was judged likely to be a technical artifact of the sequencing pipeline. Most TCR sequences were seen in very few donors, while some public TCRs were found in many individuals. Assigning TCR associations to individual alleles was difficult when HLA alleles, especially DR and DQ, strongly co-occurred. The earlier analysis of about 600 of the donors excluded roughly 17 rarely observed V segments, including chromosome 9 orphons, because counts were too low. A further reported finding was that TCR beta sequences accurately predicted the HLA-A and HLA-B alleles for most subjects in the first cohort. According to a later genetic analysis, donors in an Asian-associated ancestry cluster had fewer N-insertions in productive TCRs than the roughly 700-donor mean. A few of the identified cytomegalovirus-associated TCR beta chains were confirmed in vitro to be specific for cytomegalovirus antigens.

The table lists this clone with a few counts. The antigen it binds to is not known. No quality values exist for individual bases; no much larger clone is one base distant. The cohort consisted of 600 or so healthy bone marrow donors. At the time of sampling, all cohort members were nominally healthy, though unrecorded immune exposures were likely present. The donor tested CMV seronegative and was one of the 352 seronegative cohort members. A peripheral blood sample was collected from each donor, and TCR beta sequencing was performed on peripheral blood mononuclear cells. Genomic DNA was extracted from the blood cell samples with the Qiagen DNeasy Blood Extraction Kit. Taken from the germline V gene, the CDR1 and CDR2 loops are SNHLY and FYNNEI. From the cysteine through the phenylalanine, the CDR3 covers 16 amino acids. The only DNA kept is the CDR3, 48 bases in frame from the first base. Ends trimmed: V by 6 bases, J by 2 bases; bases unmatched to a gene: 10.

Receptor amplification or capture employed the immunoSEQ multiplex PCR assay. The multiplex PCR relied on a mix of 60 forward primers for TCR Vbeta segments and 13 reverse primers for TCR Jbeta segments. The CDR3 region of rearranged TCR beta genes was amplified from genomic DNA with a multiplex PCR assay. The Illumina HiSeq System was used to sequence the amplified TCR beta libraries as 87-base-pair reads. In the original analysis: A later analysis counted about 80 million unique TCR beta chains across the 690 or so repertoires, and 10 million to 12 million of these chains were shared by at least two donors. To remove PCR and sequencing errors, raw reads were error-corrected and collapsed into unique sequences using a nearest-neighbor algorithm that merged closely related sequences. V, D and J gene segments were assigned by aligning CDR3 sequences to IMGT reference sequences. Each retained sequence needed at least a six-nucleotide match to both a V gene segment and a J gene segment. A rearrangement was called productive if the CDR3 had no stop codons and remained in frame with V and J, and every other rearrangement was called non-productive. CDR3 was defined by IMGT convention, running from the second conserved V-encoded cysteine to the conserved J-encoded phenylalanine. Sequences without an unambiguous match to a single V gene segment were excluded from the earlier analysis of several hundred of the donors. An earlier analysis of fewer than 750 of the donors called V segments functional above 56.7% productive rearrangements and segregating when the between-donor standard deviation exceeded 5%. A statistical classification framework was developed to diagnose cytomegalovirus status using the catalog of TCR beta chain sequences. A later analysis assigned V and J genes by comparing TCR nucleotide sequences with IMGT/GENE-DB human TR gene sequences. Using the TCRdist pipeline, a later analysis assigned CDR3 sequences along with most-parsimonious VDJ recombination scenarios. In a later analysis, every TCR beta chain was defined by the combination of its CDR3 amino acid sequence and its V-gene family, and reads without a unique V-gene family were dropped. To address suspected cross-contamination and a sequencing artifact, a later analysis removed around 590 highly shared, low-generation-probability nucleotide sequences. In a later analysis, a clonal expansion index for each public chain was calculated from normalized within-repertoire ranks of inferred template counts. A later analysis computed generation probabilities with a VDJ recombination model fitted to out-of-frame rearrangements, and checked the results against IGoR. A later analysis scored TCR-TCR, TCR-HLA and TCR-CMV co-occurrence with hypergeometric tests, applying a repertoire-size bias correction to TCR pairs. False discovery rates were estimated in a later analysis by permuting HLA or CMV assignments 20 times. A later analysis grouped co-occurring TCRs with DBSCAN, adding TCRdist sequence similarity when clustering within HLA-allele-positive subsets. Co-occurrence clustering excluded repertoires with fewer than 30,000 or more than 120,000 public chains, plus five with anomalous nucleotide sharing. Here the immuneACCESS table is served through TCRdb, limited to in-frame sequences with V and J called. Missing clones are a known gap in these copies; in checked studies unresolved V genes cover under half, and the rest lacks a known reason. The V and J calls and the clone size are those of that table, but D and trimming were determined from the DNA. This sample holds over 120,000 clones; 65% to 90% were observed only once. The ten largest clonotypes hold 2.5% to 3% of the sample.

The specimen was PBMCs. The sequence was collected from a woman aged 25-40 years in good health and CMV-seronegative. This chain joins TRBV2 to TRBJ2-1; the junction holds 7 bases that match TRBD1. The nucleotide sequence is TGTGCCAGCAGACTCAAACAGGGGCTTACCTACAATGAGCAGTTCTTC. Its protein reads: CASRLKQGLTYNEQFF.